The 20 T cell receptor beta chains below come from one sample, sequenced in a study of graft-versus-host responses after intestinal transplantation. TCRdb keeps only in-frame clones here, not all; method: immunoSEQ multiplex PCR. Seen here are approximately 37,000 clones, around 92% observed once, and the top ten hold around 6.9%. Source: PBMCs, taken less than 280 days after transplant. These receptor sequences come from a human patient who received an intestinal transplant, so some T cells may come from the graft donor.

The chain joins TRBV27 to TRBJ2-7; a weak D match, TRBD2 (6 bases). The CDR3 runs to 13 residues. Trimming stripped 6 bases from V and 2 bases from J, with 11 bases between. The V gene's germline CDR1 is MNHEY and CDR2 SMNVEV (reference sequence). The CDR3 DNA is TGTGCCAGCAGCACGGGGGAAGCCTACGAGCAGTACTTC. Translating gives CASSTGEAYEQYF.

This rearrangement joins TRBV11-3 to TRBJ2-1; 8 bases are shared with TRBD2. The CDR3 extends over 15 amino acids. V gave up 4 bases and J gave up 0 bases; unmatched junction bases: 2. Per the germline V gene, CDR1 is SGHNT and CDR2 is YENEEA. This chain's CDR3 is CASSSGGASYNEQFF. Here the CDR3 DNA reads TGTGCCAGCAGCTCCGGGGGGGCCTCCTACAATGAGCAGTTCTTC. The full variable domain, completed using reference TRBV11-3 and TRBJ2-1, is EAGVVQSPRYKIIEKKQPVAFWCNPISGHNTLYWYLQNLGQGPELLIRYENEEAVDDSQLPKDRFSAERLKGVDSTLKIQPAELGDSAVYLCASSSGGASYNEQFFGPGTRLTVL.

The chain recombines TRBV5-1 with TRBJ2-7; the D gene is possibly TRBD1 (5 bases). CDR3 length: 13 residues. V was cut by 4 bases and J by 7 bases, with 15 bases left in between. Germline CDR1 and CDR2: SGHRS and YFSETQ. The CDR3, as DNA: TGCGCCAGCAGCGCAGGGCAGTCAGGAGAGCAGTACTTC. Amino acids: CASSAGQSGEQYF.

The V call is TRBV25-1, the J call TRBJ1-1; 8 bases are shared with TRBD1. V lost 4 bases to trimming and J lost 1 base; unmatched junction nucleotides: 2. Germline values: CDR1 MGHDK, CDR2 SYGVNS. CDR3 length equals 14 residues. The DNA for the CDR3 is TGTGCCAGCAGTGGGACAGGGCGGAACACTGAAGCTTTCTTT. It codes for CASSGTGRNTEAFF.

Notes on this clone: A junction boundary mismatches the germline segment, possibly from a read error. V and J are TRBV6-1 and TRBJ2-7; weak D call: TRBD1 (5 bases). The V gene's germline CDR1 is MNHNS and CDR2 SASEGT. The length of the CDR3 is 12 residues. CDR3 bases: TGTGCCAGCAGTGAAACTTCAGGGAAAAGGGGCTTC. Residues: CASSETSGKRGF.

The chain is built from TRBV11-2 and TRBJ2-6; D is ambiguous. The CDR3 consists of 16 residues. Germline-derived CDR1 and CDR2 are SGHAT and FQNNGV. V dropped 5 bases and J dropped 0 bases, with 11 bases sitting between them. CDR3 amino acids: CASSPDGSSGANVLTF. In nucleotides, the CDR3 is TGTGCCAGCAGCCCGGACGGAAGCTCTGGGGCCAACGTCCTGACTTTC.

In regard to this clone: At one end the junction does not follow the germline gene, possibly because of a read error. The V and J genes are TRBV5-8 and TRBJ2-1; D gene unclear. This CDR3 has 14 amino acids. The V gene's germline CDR1 is SGHTS and CDR2 YDEGEE. DNA for the CDR3: TGTGCCGGCAGCTTGTGGTTTGGTTCTAATGAGCAGTTCTTC. Its translation: CAGSLWFGSNEQFF.

This sequence joins TRBV6-1 and TRBJ2-1; the match to TRBD2 covers 13 bases. CDR1 and CDR2 (germline): MNHNS, SASEGT. This CDR3 spans 16 amino acids. Trimming removed 4 bases from V and 4 bases from J; junction bases left unmatched: 4. The DNA for the CDR3 is TGTGCCAGCAGTGGCGGACTAGCGGGGGAGTACAATGAGCAGTTCTTC. Protein product: CASSGGLAGEYNEQFF.

CDR3 bases: TGTGCCAGCAGCTTGGGCCCGGGACCCGCTGCTGGCTACACCTTC. Its protein product is CASSLGPGPAAGYTF. The chain is built from TRBV7-9 and TRBJ1-2; a weak D match, TRBD1 (5 bases). The CDR3 runs to 15 residues. Trimming shortened V by 3 bases and J by 7 bases, and 18 bases separated the two germline ends. From germline, CDR1 is SEHNR and CDR2 FQNEAQ (reference sequence).

CDR3 amino acids: CASSPKRDEPGRLYNEQFF. The CDR3 DNA sequence: TGTGCCAGCAGCCCCAAGAGGGATGAACCGGGGCGCCTTTACAATGAGCAGTTCTTC. This chain links TRBV7-3 with TRBJ2-1; D tentatively reads TRBD1 or TRBD2 (5 bases each). Trimming took 5 bases from V and 4 from J, leaving 27 bases between them. The length of the CDR3 is 19 residues. Germline CDR1 is SGHTA and CDR2 is FQGTGA.

J is TRBJ1-6 and V is TRBV5-1; no clear D gene. CDR1 and CDR2 from the germline V gene are SGHRS and YFSETQ. V lost 5 bases, J lost 7 bases, and 10 bases lay in between. The CDR3 is 13 amino acids. The CDR3 here is CASRRARNSPLHF. The DNA of the CDR3 is TGCGCCAGCAGGAGGGCCAGGAATTCACCCCTCCACTTT.

This clone turned up a few times. A read error may produce the germline difference seen at one junction end. This sequence joins TRBV6-5 and TRBJ1-3; no firm D call. The germline CDR1 and CDR2 sequences are MNHEY and SVGAGI. CDR3 size: 11 residues. CDR3 residues: CASSDSNTIYF. Written as DNA, the CDR3 is TGTGCCAGCAGTGACTCGAACACCATATATTTT.

The V gene is TRBV15, the J gene TRBJ1-1; maybe TRBD1 (5 bases). The CDR3 has 13 amino acids. V dropped 0 bases and J dropped 4 bases, with 6 bases sitting between them. Germline V gene lookup returns CDR1 LNHNV and CDR2 YYDKDF (reference sequence). The CDR3 region is CATSREGGTEAFF. For the CDR3, the DNA is TGTGCCACCAGCAGAGAGGGGGGCACTGAAGCTTTCTTT.

The CDR3 region is CARLAGHSYEQYF. The CDR3, as DNA: TGTGCCAGACTAGCGGGGCACTCCTACGAGCAGTACTTC. The chain uses TRBV6-4 and TRBJ2-7; 10 nucleotides match TRBD2. The germline CDR1 and CDR2 sequences are MRHNA and SNTAGT. The CDR3 runs to 13 residues. With 9 bases clipped from V and 0 bases from J, the junction kept 2 bases outside the gene matches.

This clone has only one observation. The rearrangement links TRBV5-1 to TRBJ2-5; D unresolved. Germline assignment: CDR1 SGHRS and CDR2 YFSETQ. Trimming left V 0 bases short and J 1 base short, with 13 bases between. The CDR3 totals 16 residues. This chain's CDR3 is CASSLGLHSSQETQYF. The CDR3 DNA is TGCGCCAGCAGCTTGGGGTTGCACAGCTCCCAAGAGACCCAGTACTTC.

The chain joins TRBV29-1 to TRBJ1-2; D is uncertain. The CDR3 sequence is 14 residues long. With 4 bases removed from V and 0 bases from J, the gap between germline ends came to 12 bases. Germline V gene sequence: CDR1 SQVTM, CDR2 ANQGSEA. CDR3: CSVVRQDPNYGYTF. Written as DNA, the CDR3 is TGCAGCGTTGTCCGCCAGGACCCTAACTATGGCTACACCTTC.

This clone was detected only a few times. The chain uses TRBV12-5 and TRBJ1-1; D not resolved. The V end lost 3 bases, the J end lost 1 base, and 9 bases lay between the germline ends. Germline assignment: CDR1 LGHNT and CDR2 FRNRAP. This CDR3 region has 14 residues. CDR3 DNA: TGTGCTAGTGGTTTCCGACTGGGGAACACTGAAGCTTTCTTT. It encodes CASGFRLGNTEAFF.

This clone was counted a single time. The chain employs TRBV11-2 and TRBJ2-5; the match to TRBD1 covers 8 bases. The germline V gene has CDR1 SGHAT and CDR2 FQNNGV. The V and J ends lost 3 bases and 4 bases, in that order; junction bases with no gene match: 4. The CDR3 runs 14 residues. CDR3 nucleotide sequence: TGTGCCAGCAGCTTTGACAGGGGCCGAGAGACCCAGTACTTC. Protein: CASSFDRGRETQYF.

The genes are TRBV5-1 and TRBJ1-1; 10 positions agree with TRBD1. Per germline, CDR1 SGHRS and CDR2 YFSETQ. The CDR3 spans 15 residues. Trimming took 4 bases from V and 0 from J; bases not matched to a gene: 3. The CDR3 protein is CASSPGQGMNTEAFF. In DNA form, the CDR3 reads TGCGCCAGCAGCCCGGGACAGGGGATGAACACTGAAGCTTTCTTT.

This chain joins TRBV6-1 and TRBJ1-1; the D gene is possibly TRBD1 (5 bases). The CDR3 is 15 residues long. Trimming removed 1 base from V and 1 base from J, with 10 bases in between. CDR1 is MNHNS, CDR2 SASEGT, per germline. The CDR3 loop reads CASSEDGGSNTEAFF. CDR3 nucleotides: TGTGCCAGCAGTGAAGATGGGGGGTCGAACACTGAAGCTTTCTTT.